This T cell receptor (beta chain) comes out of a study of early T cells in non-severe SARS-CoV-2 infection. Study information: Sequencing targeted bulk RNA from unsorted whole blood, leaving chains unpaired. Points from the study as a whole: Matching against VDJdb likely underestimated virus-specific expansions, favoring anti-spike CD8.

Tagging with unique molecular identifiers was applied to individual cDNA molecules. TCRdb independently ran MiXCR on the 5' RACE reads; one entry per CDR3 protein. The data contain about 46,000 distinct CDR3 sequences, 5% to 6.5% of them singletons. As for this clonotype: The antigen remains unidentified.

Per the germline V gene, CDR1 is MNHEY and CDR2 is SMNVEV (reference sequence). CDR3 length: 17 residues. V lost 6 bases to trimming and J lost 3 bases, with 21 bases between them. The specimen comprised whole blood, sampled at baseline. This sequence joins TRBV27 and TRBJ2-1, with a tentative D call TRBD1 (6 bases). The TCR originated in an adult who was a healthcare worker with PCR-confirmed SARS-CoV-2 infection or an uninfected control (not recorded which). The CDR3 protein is CASSLKGWQGFYNEQFF. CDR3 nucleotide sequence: TGTGCCAGCAGCTTAAAAGGTTGGCAGGGGTTCTACAATGAGCAGTTCTTC.